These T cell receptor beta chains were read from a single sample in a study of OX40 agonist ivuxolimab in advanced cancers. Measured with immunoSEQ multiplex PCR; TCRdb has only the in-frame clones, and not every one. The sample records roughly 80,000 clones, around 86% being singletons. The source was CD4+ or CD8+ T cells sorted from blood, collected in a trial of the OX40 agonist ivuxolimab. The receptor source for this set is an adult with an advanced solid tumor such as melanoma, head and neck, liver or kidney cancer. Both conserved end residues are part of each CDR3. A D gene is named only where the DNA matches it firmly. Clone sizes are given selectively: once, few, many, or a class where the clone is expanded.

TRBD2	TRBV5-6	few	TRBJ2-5	CASSLRGSGVEETQYF	TGTGCCAGCAGCCTCCGGGGTAGCGGGGTAGAAGAGACCCAGTACTTC
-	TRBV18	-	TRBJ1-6	CASSPQGSHNSPLHF	TGTGCCAGCTCACCACAAGGCTCGCATAATTCACCCCTCCACTTT
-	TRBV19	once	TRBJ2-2	CASRPRGSGDTGELFF	TGTGCCAGTAGACCCCGAGGGTCGGGGGACACCGGGGAGCTGTTTTTT
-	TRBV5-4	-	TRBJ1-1	CASSSGAGQTEAFF	TGTGCCAGCAGCTCAGGCGCGGGGCAAACTGAAGCTTTCTTT
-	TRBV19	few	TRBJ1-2	CASSIFEGGYTF	TGTGCCAGTAGTATATTTGAGGGCGGCTACACCTTC
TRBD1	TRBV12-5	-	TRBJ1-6	CASGLVAGQKDSPLHF	TGTGCTAGTGGTTTGGTAGCGGGACAGAAGGATTCACCCCTCCACTTT
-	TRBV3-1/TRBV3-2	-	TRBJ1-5	CASSPPHF	TGTGCCAGCAGCCCCCCGCATTTT
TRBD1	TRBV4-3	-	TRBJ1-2	CASSREHDRGTQYGYTF	TGCGCCAGCAGCCGAGAGCACGACAGGGGCACCCAGTATGGCTACACCTTC
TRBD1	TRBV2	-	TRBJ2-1	CASSLDRGRFNEQFF	TGTGCCAGCAGCCTTGACAGGGGGCGATTCAATGAGCAGTTCTTC
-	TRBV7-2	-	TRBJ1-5	CASSPAGGTAWPQHF	TGTGCCAGCAGCCCCGCGGGGGGGACTGCGTGGCCCCAGCATTTT
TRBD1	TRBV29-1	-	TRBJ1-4	CSVETGSTNEKLFF	TGCAGCGTTGAGACAGGGTCGACTAATGAAAAACTGTTTTTT
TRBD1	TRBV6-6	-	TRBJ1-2	CASSPGQGGYTF	TGTGCCAGCAGCCCCGGACAGGGGGGCTACACCTTC
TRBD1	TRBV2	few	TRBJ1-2	CASSRGQGARGYTF	TGTGCCAGCAGTAGAGGGCAGGGGGCGCGGGGCTACACCTTC
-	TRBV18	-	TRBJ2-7	CASSPPVWSHEQYF	TGTGCCAGCTCACCCCCGGTGTGGTCCCACGAGCAGTACTTC
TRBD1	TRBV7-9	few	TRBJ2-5	CASSDRAAETQYF	TGTGCCAGCAGTGACAGGGCCGCGGAGACCCAGTACTTC
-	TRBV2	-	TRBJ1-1	CASSPTVNTEAFF	TGTGCCAGCAGTCCCACAGTTAACACTGAAGCTTTCTTT
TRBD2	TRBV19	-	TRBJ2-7	CASSPPGGTSGGDEQYF	TGTGCCAGTAGTCCCCCGGGGGGGACTAGCGGGGGGGACGAGCAGTACTTC
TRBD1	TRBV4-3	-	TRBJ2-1	CASRQGALSYNEQFF	TGCGCCAGCAGGCAGGGGGCACTCTCCTACAATGAGCAGTTCTTC
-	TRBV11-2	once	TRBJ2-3	CASSSQGPTSTDTQYF	TGTGCCAGCAGTTCCCAGGGGCCGACTAGCACAGATACGCAGTATTTT
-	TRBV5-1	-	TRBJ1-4	CASQSQSNEKLFF	TGCGCCTCCCAGTCACAGAGCAATGAAAAACTGTTTTTT
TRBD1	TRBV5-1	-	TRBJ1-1	CASSRTGSNTEAFF	TGCGCCAGCAGTCGGACAGGGAGCAACACTGAAGCTTTCTTT
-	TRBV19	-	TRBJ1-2	CASSTLNYQIF	TGTGCCAGTAGTACCCTGAACTATCAAATCTTC
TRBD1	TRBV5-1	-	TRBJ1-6	CASTGGDWGSYNSPLHF	TGCGCCAGCACAGGGGGCGATTGGGGTTCGTATAATTCACCCCTCCACTTT
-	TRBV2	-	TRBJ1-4	CASSDGRVDEKLFF	TGTGCCAGCAGTGACGGCAGGGTGGATGAAAAACTGTTTTTT
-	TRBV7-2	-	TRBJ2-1	CASSARDDRSYNEQFF	TGTGCCAGCAGCGCCCGGGACGATCGCTCCTACAATGAGCAGTTCTTC
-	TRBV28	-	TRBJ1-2	CASRLGGAGANYGYTF	TGTGCCAGCAGACTAGGGGGGGCAGGAGCTAACTATGGCTACACCTTC
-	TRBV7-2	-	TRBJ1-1	CASSQPRTENTEAFF	TGTGCCAGCAGCCAACCTCGGACAGAGAACACTGAAGCTTTCTTT
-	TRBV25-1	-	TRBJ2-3	CASGGPTTDTQYF	TGTGCCAGCGGAGGGCCGACCACAGATACGCAGTATTTT
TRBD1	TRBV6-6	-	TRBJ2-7	CASSPRQGGAYEQYF	TGTGCCAGCAGTCCAAGACAGGGGGGGGCCTACGAGCAGTACTTC
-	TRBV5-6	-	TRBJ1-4	CASSLAVSDEKLFF	TGTGCCAGCAGCTTGGCAGTGTCTGATGAAAAACTGTTTTTT
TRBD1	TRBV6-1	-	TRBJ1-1	CASSRTGRQATEAFF	TGTGCCAGCAGTAGGACAGGAAGGCAGGCCACTGAAGCTTTCTTT
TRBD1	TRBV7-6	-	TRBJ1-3	CASRNQGDRVPGNTIYF	TGTGCCAGCAGAAACCAGGGGGACAGGGTGCCTGGAAACACCATATATTTT
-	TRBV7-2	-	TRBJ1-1	CASSLVKKLNTEAFF	TGTGCCAGCAGCTTAGTAAAAAAATTGAACACTGAAGCTTTCTTT
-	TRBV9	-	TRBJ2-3	CASSGGPTLADTQYF	TGTGCCAGCAGTGGAGGCCCTACGTTGGCAGATACGCAGTATTTT
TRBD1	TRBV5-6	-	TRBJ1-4	CASSLADRVGEKLFF	TGTGCCAGCAGCTTGGCGGACAGGGTCGGTGAAAAACTGTTTTTT
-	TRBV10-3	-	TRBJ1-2	CAISPGWGARDYGYTF	TGTGCCATCAGCCCGGGTTGGGGGGCGCGGGACTATGGCTACACCTTC
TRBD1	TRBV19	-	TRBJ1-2	CASSRSGTGASYGYTF	TGTGCCAGTAGTAGGTCCGGGACAGGGGCCAGCTATGGCTACACCTTC
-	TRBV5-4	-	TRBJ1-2	CASSRDGFNYGYTF	TGTGCCAGCAGCCGGGACGGATTCAACTATGGCTACACCTTC
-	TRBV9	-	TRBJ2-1	CASSVGLQDSYNEQFF	TGTGCCAGCAGCGTAGGGCTCCAGGACTCCTACAATGAGCAGTTCTTC
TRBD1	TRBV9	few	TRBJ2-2	CASSVEQGASTGELFF	TGTGCCAGCAGCGTAGAGCAGGGGGCGAGCACCGGGGAGCTGTTTTTT
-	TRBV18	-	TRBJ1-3	CASSQTEQNTIYF	TGTGCCAGCTCACAGACGGAGCAAAACACCATATATTTT
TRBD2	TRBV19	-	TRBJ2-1	CASRGLAGARNEQFF	TGTGCCAGTAGGGGGCTAGCGGGGGCTCGAAATGAGCAGTTCTTC
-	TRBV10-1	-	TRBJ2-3	CASSELGDESIQNSTDTQYF	TGCGCCAGCAGTGAGTTGGGGGACGAATCCATTCAAAATAGCACAGATACGCAGTATTTT
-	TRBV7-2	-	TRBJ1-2	CASSPEGGPGGYTF	TGTGCCAGCAGCCCCGAGGGGGGGCCCGGCGGCTACACCTTC
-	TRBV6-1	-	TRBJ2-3	CASSEAVGTDRRGTDTQYF	TGTGCCAGCAGTGAAGCAGTAGGAACAGATCGTCGGGGCACAGATACGCAGTATTTT
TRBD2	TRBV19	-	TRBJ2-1	CASSKGLAANEQFF	TGTGCCAGTAGTAAGGGACTAGCTGCGAATGAGCAGTTCTTC
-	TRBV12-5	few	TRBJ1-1	CASGSGAEAFF	TGTGCTAGTGGTTCCGGGGCTGAAGCTTTCTTT
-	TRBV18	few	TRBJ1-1	CASSPERVEAFF	TGTGCCAGCTCACCAGAGAGGGTTGAAGCTTTCTTT
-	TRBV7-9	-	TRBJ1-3	CASSLGLGGNTIYF	TGTGCCAGCAGCCTCGGCCTAGGGGGAAACACCATATATTTT
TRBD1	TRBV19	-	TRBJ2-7	CASSARDRGQYEQYF	TGTGCCAGTAGTGCCCGGGACAGGGGGCAGTACGAGCAGTACTTC
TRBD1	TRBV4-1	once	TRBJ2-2	CASSRYTGANTGELFF	TGCGCCAGCAGCCGGTATACAGGGGCGAACACCGGGGAGCTGTTTTTT
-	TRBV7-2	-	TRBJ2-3	CASSLDPTDTQYF	TGTGCCAGCAGCTTGGACCCCACAGATACGCAGTATTTT
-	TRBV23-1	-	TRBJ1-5	CASSNRAERNSNQPQHF	TGCGCCAGCAGCAACCGCGCGGAGAGGAATAGCAATCAGCCCCAGCATTTT
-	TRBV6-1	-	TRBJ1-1	CATRTENTEAFF	TGTGCCACACGGACGGAGAACACTGAAGCTTTCTTT
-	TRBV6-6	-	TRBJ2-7	CASSSPRGQGREEQYF	TGTGCCAGCAGTTCCCCGCGGGGGCAAGGGAGGGAAGAGCAGTACTTC
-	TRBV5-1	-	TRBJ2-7	CASSSTYSYEQYF	TGCGCCAGCAGCTCGACCTACTCCTACGAGCAGTACTTC
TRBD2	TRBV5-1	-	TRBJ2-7	CACSLRLAGDYEQYF	TGCGCCTGCAGCTTGAGACTAGCGGGGGACTACGAGCAGTACTTC
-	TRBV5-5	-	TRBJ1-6	CASSLAGEGSPLHF	TGTGCCAGCAGCTTGGCCGGAGAAGGTTCACCCCTCCACTTT
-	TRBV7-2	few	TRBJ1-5	CASSLGMEYRRNQPQHF	TGTGCCAGCAGCTTAGGTATGGAGTACCGACGCAATCAGCCCCAGCATTTT
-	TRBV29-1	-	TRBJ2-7	CSVFNPGGEQYF	TGCAGCGTTTTTAACCCTGGAGGCGAGCAGTACTTC